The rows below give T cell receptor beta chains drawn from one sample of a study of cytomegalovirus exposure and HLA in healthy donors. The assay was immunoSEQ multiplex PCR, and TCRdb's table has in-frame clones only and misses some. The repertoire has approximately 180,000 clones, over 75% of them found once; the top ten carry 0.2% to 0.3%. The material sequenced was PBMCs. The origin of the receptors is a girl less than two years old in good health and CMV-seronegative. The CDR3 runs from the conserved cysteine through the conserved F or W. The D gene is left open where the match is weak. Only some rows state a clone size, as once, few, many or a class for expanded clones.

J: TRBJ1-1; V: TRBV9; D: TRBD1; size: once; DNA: TGTGCCAGCAGCAAAAGGACAGGGGAAGGCACTGAAGCTTTCTTT; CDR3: CASSKRTGEGTEAFF
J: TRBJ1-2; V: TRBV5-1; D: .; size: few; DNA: TGCGCCAGCAGCTCCGACACGGGCTACACCTTC; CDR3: CASSSDTGYTF
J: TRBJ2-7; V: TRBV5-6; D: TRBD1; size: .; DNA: TGTGCCAGCAGCTTGCTTGGGACAGGGTCCTACGAGCAGTACTTC; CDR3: CASSLLGTGSYEQYF
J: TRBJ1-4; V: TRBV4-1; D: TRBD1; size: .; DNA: TGCGCCAGCAGCCATACACAGGGGGCAGCTAATGAAAAACTGTTTTTT; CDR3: CASSHTQGAANEKLFF
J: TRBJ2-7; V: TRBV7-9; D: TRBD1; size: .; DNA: TGTGCCAGCAGCCCTTACAGGGGGCGAAACACAAATACCTACGAGCAGTACTTC; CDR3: CASSPYRGRNTNTYEQYF
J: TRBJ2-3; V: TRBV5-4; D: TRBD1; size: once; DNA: TGTGCCAGCAGCTTAGACAGGGCCACAGATACGCAGTATTTT; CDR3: CASSLDRATDTQYF
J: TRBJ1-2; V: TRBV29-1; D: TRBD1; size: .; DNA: TGCAGCGCCGGACAGGGGGGCAGTGGCTACACCTTC; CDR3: CSAGQGGSGYTF
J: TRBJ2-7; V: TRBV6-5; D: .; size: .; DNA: TGTGCCAGCAGTTCCCGTTACGAGCAGTACTTC; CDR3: CASSSRYEQYF
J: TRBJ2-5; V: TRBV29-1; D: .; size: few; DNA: TGCAGCGCCGCCACAGGGTTTTCTCAACAGACCCAGTACTTC; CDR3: CSAATGFSQQTQYF
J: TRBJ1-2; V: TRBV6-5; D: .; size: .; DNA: TGTGCCAGCAGACGCAAACGGGGTTCTGGCTACACCTTC; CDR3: CASRRKRGSGYTF
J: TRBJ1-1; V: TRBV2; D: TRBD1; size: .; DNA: TGTGCCAGTCGTGGGGACAGGGGCACTGAAGCTTTCTTT; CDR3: CASRGDRGTEAFF
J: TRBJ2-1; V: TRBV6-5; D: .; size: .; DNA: TGTGCCAGCAGTTACTCCGCACTTATAAATGAGCAGTTCTTC; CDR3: CASSYSALINEQFF
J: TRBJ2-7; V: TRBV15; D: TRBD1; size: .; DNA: TGTGCCACCAGCAGACCCGGGACAGTCTCCTACGAGCAGTACTTC; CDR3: CATSRPGTVSYEQYF
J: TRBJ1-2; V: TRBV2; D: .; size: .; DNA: TGTGCCAGCAGTTACAGGCCTGCTGGCTATGGCTACACCTTC; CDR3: CASSYRPAGYGYTF
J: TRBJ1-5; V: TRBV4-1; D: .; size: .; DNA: TGCGCCAGCAGCCAAGTAGGAGGGGCGCGTAGTCAGCCCCAGCATTTT; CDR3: CASSQVGGARSQPQHF
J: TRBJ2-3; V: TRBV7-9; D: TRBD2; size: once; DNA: TGTGCCAGCAGCTTGGGACTAGTGGACACAGATGCGCAGTATTTT; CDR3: CASSLGLVDTDAQYF
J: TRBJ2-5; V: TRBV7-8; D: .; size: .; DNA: TGTGCCAGCAGCTTAGGAGGGCAAGAGACCCAGTACTTC; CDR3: CASSLGGQETQYF
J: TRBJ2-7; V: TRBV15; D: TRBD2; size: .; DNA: TGTGCCACCAGCAGATCCCAAGCGGGAGTGGGCGAGCAGTACTTC; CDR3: CATSRSQAGVGEQYF
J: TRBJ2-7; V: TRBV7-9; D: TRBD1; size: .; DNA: TGTGCCAGCAGCCAGGACAGGGGGCCCTACGAGCAGTACTTC; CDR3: CASSQDRGPYEQYF
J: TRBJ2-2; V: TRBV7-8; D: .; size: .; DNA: TGTGCCAGCAGCTCCCTCGAGACATGGAACACCGGGGAGCTGTTTTTT; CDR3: CASSSLETWNTGELFF
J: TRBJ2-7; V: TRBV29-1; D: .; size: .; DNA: TGCAGCGTTGAAGAAAAGGGTCAGGGCCTCTACGAGCAGTACTTC; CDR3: CSVEEKGQGLYEQYF
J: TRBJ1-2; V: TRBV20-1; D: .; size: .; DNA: TGCAGTGCTAGAGATCGGGGTCACTACACCTTC; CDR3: CSARDRGHYTF
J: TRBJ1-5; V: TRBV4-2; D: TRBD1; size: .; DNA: TGTGCCAGCAGACCAACAACAGGGGGCTTGAGCAATCAGCCCCAGCATTTT; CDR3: CASRPTTGGLSNQPQHF
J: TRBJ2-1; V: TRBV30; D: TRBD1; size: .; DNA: TGTGCCTGGAGTGGGACAGGCGGCTCCTACAATGAGCAGTTCTTC; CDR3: CAWSGTGGSYNEQFF
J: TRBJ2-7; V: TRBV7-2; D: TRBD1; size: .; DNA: TGTGCCAGCAGCTTAGCGCACCAGGGGGCTTACTACGAGCAGTACTTC; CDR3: CASSLAHQGAYYEQYF
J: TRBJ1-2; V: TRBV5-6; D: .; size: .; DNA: TGTGCCAGCAGCTTGGTCCCAGGGGCCTACACCTTC; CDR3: CASSLVPGAYTF
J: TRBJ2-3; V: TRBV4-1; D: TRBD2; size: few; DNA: TGCGCCAGCAGCCAAGCGGGGGGGCCCACAGATACGCAGTATTTT; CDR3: CASSQAGGPTDTQYF
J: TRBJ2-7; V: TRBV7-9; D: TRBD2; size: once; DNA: TGTGCCAGCAGCCTACAGCGGGAGGGCCTCTACGAGCAGTACTTC; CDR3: CASSLQREGLYEQYF
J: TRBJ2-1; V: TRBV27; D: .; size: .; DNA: TGTGCCAGCAGTTCTACCGGAGTAAGCTCCTACAATGAGCAGTTCTTC; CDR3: CASSSTGVSSYNEQFF
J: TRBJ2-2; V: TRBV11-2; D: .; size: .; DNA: TGTGCCAGCAGCTTACAGGGGAACACCGGGGAGCTGTTTTTT; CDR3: CASSLQGNTGELFF
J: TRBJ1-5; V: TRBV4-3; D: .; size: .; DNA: TGCGCCAGCAGCCAGCAACAGGGTATAGATCAGCCCCAGCATTTT; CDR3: CASSQQQGIDQPQHF
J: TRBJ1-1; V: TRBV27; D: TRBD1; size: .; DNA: TGTGCCAGCAGTTTATCAAACTTAACAGGGGTGAACACTGAAGCTTTCTTT; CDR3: CASSLSNLTGVNTEAFF
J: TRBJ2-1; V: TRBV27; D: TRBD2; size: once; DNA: TGTGCCAGCAGGAGAGCGGGAGGGGCCGGATATGAGCAGTTCTTC; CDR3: CASRRAGGAGYEQFF
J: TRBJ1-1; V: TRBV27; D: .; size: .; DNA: TGTGCCAGCAGAAAATCGACAGAGAACACTGAAGCTTTCTTT; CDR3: CASRKSTENTEAFF
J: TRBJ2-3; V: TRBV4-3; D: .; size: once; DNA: TGCGCCAGCAGCCAAGCCCTCCTCTCACAGGCTCCTAAGGCAGATACGCAGTATTTT; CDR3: CASSQALLSQAPKADTQYF
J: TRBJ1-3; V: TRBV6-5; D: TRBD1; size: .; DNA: TGTGCCAGCAGCGATGACAGGGTAGACCGAAACACCATATATTTT; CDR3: CASSDDRVDRNTIYF
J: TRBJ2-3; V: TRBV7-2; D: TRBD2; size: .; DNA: TGTGCCAGCAGCTTACAGGCGGGAGGGGTCCCAGATACGCAGTATTTT; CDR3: CASSLQAGGVPDTQYF
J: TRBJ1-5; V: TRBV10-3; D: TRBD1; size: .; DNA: TGTGCCATCAGTGATCAGGACAGGGGGAATCAGCCCCAGCATTTT; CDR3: CAISDQDRGNQPQHF
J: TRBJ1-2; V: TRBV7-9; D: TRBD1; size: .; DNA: TGTTCCAGCAGCTCCCCCTTCTTGGGACAGGACTATGGCTACACCTTC; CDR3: CSSSSPFLGQDYGYTF
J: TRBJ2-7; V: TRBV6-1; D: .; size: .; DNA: TGTGCCAGCAGTGGGGGGCCTGAGCACGAGCAGTACTTC; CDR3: CASSGGPEHEQYF
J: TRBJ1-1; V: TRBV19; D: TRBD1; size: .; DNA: TGTGCCAGTAGTACTTCAGGGGGCCCGTACACTGAAGCTTTCTTT; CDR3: CASSTSGGPYTEAFF
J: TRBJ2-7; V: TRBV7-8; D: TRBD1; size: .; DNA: TGTGCCAGCAGCTTAGAACCCGGGACAGGGGGCGTCTACGAGCAGTACTTC; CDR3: CASSLEPGTGGVYEQYF
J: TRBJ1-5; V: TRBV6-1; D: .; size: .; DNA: TGTGCCAGCAGTACTAACACATCCCCCCCCCAGCCCCAGCATTTT; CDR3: CASSTNTSPPQPQHF
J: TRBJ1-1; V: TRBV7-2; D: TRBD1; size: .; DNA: TGTGCCAGCAGCCAAGTCAGGGGGCGGGGGACTGAAGCTTTCTTT; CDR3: CASSQVRGRGTEAFF
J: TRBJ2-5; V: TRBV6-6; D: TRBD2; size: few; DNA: TGTGCCAGCAGCCAACTAGCGGGAGGAGAGACCCAGTACTTC; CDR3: CASSQLAGGETQYF
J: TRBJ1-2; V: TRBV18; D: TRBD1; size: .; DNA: TGTGCCAGCTCAGATCGACAGGGGTTTGGCTACACCTTC; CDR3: CASSDRQGFGYTF
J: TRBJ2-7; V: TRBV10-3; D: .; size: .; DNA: TGTGCCATCAGTGAGAGAAGGGGGAGATCCTACGAGCAGTACTTC; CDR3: CAISERRGRSYEQYF